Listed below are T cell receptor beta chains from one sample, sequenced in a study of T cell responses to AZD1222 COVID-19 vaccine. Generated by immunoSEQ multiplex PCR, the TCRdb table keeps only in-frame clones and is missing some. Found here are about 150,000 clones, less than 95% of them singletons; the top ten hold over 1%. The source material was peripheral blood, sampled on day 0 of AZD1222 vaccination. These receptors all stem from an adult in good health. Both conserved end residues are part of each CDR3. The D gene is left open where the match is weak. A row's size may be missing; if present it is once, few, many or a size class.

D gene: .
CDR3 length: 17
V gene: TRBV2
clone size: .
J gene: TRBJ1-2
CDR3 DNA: TGTGCCAGCAGTGCCCGACAAGCGCGGGGGGGAAGCTATGGCTACACCTTC
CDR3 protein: CASSARQARGGSYGYTF

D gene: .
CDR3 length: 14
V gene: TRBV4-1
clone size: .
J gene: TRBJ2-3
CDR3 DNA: TGCGCCAGCAGCCATGGACCGGACTCCCAGACGCAGTATTTT
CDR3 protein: CASSHGPDSQTQYF

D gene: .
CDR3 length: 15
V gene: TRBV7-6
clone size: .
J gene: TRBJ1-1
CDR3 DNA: TGTGCCAGCAGCTTAAATCCGGGGATCGGCACTGAAGCTTTCTTT
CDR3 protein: CASSLNPGIGTEAFF

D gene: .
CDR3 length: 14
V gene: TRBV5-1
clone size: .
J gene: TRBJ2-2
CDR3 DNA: TGCGCCAGCAGCTTGGCAGGGAACACCGGGGAGCTGTTTTTT
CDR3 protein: CASSLAGNTGELFF

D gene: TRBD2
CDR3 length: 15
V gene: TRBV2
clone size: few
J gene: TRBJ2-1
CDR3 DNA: TGTGCCAGCAGGGCAACTAGCGGGGGGAACAATGAGCAGTTCTTC
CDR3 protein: CASRATSGGNNEQFF

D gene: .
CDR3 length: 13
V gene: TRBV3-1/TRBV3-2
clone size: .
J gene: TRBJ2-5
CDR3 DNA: TGTGCCAGCAGCCCATGGACCCAAGAGACCCAGTACTTC
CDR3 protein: CASSPWTQETQYF

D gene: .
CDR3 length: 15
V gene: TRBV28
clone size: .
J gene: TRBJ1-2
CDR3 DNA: TGTGCCAGCAGTTCAGCCTTAAATTCGGTCTATGGCTACACCTTC
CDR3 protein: CASSSALNSVYGYTF

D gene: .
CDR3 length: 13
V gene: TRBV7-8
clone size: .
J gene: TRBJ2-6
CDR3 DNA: TGTGCCAGCAGCAAAAGGGGGGCCAACGTCCTGACTTTC
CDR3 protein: CASSKRGANVLTF

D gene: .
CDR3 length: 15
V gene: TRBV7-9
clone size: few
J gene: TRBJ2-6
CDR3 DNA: TGTGCCAGCAGCCGGACAGAGTCTGGGGCCAACGTCCTGACTTTC
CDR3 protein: CASSRTESGANVLTF

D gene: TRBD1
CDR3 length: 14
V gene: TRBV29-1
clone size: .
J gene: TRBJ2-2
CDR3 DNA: TGCAGCGCCAGGGACAGGGGCCGCACCGGGGAGCTGTTTTTT
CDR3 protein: CSARDRGRTGELFF

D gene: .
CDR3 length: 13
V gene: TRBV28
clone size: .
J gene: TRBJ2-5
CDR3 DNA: TGTGCCAGCAGCCTCCGGGTCCAAGAGACCCAGTACTTC
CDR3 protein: CASSLRVQETQYF

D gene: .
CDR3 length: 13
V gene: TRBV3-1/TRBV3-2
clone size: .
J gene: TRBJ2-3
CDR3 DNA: TGTGCCAGCAGCCAGCAGTCAGTAGATACGCAGTATTTT
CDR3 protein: CASSQQSVDTQYF

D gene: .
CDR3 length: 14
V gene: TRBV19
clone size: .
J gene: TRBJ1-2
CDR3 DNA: TGTGCCAGTAGGGACGTGCGGGGTAACTATGGCTACACCTTC
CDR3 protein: CASRDVRGNYGYTF

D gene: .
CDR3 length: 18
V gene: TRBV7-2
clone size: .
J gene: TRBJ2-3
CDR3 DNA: TGTGCCAGCAGCCCACGGGGCTCAGGGCTCTCTAGCACAGATACGCAGTATTTT
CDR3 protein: CASSPRGSGLSSTDTQYF

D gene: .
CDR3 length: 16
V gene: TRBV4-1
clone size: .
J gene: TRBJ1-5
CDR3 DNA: TGCGCCAGCAGCCAACCAGGGGTTTGGAGCAATCAGCCCCAGCATTTT
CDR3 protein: CASSQPGVWSNQPQHF

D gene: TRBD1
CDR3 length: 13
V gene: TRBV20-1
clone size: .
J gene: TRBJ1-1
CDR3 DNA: TGCAGTGCTAGTAGGCAGGGGGGTACTGAAGCTTTCTTT
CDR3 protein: CSASRQGGTEAFF

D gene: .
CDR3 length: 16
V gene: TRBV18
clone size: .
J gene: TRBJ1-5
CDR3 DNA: TGTGCCAGCTCGGGGGCGGGGTCTTATAGCAATCAGCCCCAGCATTTT
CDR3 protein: CASSGAGSYSNQPQHF

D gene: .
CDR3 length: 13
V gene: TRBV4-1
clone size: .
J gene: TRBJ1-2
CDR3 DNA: TGCGCCAGCAGCCAAGGGACAGCCTATGGCTACACCTTC
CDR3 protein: CASSQGTAYGYTF

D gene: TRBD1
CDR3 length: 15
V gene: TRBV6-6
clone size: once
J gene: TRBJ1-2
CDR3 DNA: TGTGCCAGCAGTCAACAGGGGGCCCTTAACTATGGCTACACCTTC
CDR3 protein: CASSQQGALNYGYTF

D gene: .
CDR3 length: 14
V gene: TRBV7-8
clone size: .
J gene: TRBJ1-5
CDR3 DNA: TGTGCCAGCAGCTCGGACCGTTTATATCAGCCCCAGCATTTT
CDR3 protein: CASSSDRLYQPQHF

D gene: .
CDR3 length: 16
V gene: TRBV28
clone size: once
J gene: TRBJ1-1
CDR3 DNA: TGTGCCAGCACCGCTGGGTCTTCCCTCCGTTACACTGAAGCTTTCTTT
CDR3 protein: CASTAGSSLRYTEAFF

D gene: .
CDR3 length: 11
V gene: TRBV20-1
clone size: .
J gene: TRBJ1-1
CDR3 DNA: TGCAGTGCTGGACCTCGAGCTGAAGCTTTCTTT
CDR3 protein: CSAGPRAEAFF

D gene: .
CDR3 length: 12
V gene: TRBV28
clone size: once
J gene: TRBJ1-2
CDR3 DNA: TGTGCCAGCGATACAGGGTTCCATGGCTACACCTTC
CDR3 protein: CASDTGFHGYTF

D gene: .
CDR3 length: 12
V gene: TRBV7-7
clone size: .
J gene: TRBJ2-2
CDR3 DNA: TGTGCCAGCAGCTTGGGAGCAGGGGAGCTGTTTTTT
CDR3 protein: CASSLGAGELFF

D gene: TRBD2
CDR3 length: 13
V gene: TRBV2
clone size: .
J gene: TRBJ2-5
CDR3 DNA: TGTGCCAGCATGAGGGGAGGGTTGGAGACCCAGTACTTC
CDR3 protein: CASMRGGLETQYF

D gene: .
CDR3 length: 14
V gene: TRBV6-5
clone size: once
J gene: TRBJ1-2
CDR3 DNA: TGTGCCAGCAGGAGACAGGTAGCTAACTATGGCTACACCTTC
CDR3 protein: CASRRQVANYGYTF

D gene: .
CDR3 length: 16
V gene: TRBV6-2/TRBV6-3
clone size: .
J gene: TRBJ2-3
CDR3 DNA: TGTGCCAGCAGTTACCCCCTGCGCAGGGCATCGGATACGCAGTATTTT
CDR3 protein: CASSYPLRRASDTQYF

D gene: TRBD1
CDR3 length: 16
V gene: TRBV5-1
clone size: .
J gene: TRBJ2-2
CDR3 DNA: TGCGCCACCCCACGGGACAGGGGGGCGAACACCGGGGAGCTGTTTTTT
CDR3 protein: CATPRDRGANTGELFF

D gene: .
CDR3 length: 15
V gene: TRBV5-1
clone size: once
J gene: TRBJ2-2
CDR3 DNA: TGCGCCAGCAGCCCTACAGGGATTAACACCGGGGAGCTGTTTTTT
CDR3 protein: CASSPTGINTGELFF

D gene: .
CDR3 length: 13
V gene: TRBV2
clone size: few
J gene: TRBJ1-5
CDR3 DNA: TGTGCCAGCATGAGGGGAATGCATCAGCCCCAGCATTTT
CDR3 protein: CASMRGMHQPQHF

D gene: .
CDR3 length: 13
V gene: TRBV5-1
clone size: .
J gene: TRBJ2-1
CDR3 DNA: TGCGCCAGCAGCGTGACTAGTCTGACTGAGCAGTTCTTC
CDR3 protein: CASSVTSLTEQFF

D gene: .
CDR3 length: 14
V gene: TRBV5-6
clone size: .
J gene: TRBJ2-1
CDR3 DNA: TGTGCCAGCAGCCCGGGGGCCCGAGAGGTCTGGGAGTTCTTC
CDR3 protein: CASSPGAREVWEFF

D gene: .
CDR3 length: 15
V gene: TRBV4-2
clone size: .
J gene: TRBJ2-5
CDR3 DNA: TGTGCCAGCAGCCTTCGCCAGGGGTCCCAAGAGACCCAGTACTTC
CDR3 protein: CASSLRQGSQETQYF

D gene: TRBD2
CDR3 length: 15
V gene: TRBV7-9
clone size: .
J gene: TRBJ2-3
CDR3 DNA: TGTGCCAGCAGCTCTGGACTAGCGGTAACAGATACGCAGTATTTT
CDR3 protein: CASSSGLAVTDTQYF

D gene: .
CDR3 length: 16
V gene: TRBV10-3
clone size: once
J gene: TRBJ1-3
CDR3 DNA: TGTGCCATCAGTGGGACGGCAGCCTTCTCTGGAAACACCATATATTTT
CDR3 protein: CAISGTAAFSGNTIYF

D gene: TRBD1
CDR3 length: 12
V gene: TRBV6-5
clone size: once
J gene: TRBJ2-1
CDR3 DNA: TGTGCCAGCAGTAGAACAGGGGATGAGCAGTTCTTC
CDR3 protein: CASSRTGDEQFF

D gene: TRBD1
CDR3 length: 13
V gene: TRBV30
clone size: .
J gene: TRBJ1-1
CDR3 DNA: TGTGCCTGGAGTGCGACAGGGGGCACTGAAGCTTTCTTT
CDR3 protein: CAWSATGGTEAFF

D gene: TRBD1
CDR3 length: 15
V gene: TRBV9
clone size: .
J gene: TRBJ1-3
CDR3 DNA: TGTGCCAGCAGCGCCCGCGACAGGGGAGGAAACACCATATATTTT
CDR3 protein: CASSARDRGGNTIYF

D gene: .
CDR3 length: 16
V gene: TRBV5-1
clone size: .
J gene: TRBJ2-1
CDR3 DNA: TGCGCCAGCAACGCAAGGGGGGACTTACCCTACAATGAGCAGTTCTTC
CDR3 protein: CASNARGDLPYNEQFF

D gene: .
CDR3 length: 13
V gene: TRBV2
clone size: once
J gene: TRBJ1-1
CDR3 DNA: TGTGCCAGCAGTGGTGTCGAGAACACTGAAGCTTTCTTT
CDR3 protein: CASSGVENTEAFF

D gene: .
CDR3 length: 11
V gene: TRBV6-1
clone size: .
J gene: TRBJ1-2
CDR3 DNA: TGTGCCAGCAGTGAACCCTTAGGCTACACCTTC
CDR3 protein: CASSEPLGYTF

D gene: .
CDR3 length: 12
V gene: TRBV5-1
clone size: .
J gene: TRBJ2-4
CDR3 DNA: TGCGCCAGCAGCTTGGAGGAAAACATTCAGTACTTC
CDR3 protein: CASSLEENIQYF

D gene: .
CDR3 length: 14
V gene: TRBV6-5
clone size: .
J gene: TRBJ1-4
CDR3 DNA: TGTGCCAGCAGTTACCGGGGGGCTAATGAAAAACTGTTTTTT
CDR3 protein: CASSYRGANEKLFF

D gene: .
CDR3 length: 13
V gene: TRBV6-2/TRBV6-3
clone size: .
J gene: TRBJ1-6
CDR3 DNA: TGTGCCAGCAGTCAGTCAGGAGGATCACCCCTCCACTTT
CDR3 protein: CASSQSGGSPLHF